The 27 T cell receptor beta chains below come from one sample, sequenced in a study of radiation and T cells in renal cell carcinoma. Time point noted: blood 4 weeks post-SBRT, at nephrectomy. Treatment of the sample: 15 Gy SBRT to primary tumor, nephrectomy 4 weeks later. Generated by immunoSEQ multiplex PCR, the TCRdb table keeps only in-frame clones and is missing some. Here the sample spans approximately 150,000 clones, approximately 86% being singletons. Material: blood, obtained from a patient whose treatment included radiotherapy and nephrectomy. Receptors originate from a woman between 45 and 60 years old with renal cell carcinoma.

The rearrangement uses TRBV5-1 and TRBJ2-5; 10 bases align to TRBD2. This CDR3 has 17 amino acids. The germline V gene encodes CDR1 SGHRS and CDR2 YFSETQ. Germline trimming cut 0 bases from V and 5 bases from J; bases unmatched to any gene: 10. The CDR3, as DNA: TGCGCCAGCAGCTTGGGAGCTAGCGGGAGAAGTGGGGAGACCCAGTACTTC. Translation: CASSLGASGRSGETQYF.

This clone was seen only once. This chain links TRBV5-4 with TRBJ2-7; D perhaps matches TRBD2 (5 bases). The CDR3 contains 13 residues. V was pared by 2 bases and J by 7 bases, with 13 bases between. Germline lookup yields CDR1 SGHNT and CDR2 YYREEE (reference sequence). CDR3 nucleotides: TGTGCCAGCAGCTTCCCCGGGATCCGGGAGCAGTACTTC. Protein: CASSFPGIREQYF.

This chain uses TRBV5-1 with TRBJ2-7; D is undetermined. Germline V lookup: CDR1 SGHRS, CDR2 YFSETQ. The CDR3 is 13 residues long. The V end was cut by 6 bases, the J end by 3 bases, with 13 bases between. CDR3 protein: CASTFDILYEQYF. The CDR3 coding sequence is TGCGCCAGCACTTTCGACATACTCTACGAGCAGTACTTC. The entire variable domain, with the rest obtained from reference TRBV5-1 and TRBJ2-7, is as follows: KAGVTQTPRYLIKTRGQQVTLSCSPISGHRSVSWYQQTPGQGLQFLFEYFSETQRNKGNFPGRFSGRQFSNSRSEMNVSTLELGDSALYLCASTFDILYEQYFGPGTRLTVT.

The chain employs TRBV19 and TRBJ1-2; TRBD1 agrees at 7 bases. The CDR3 length is 13 residues. CDR1 and CDR2 (germline): LNHDA, SQIVND (reference sequence). The J segment lost 8 bases and the V segment lost 4 bases, leaving 7 bases of the junction unmatched. The CDR3 DNA reads TGTGCCAGTAGTAGCGACAGGGTACTCGGCTACACCTTC. Its translation is CASSSDRVLGYTF.

This rearrangement joins TRBV30 to TRBJ1-6, with a tentative D call TRBD1 (5 bases). This CDR3 has 15 residues. The V end was cut by 7 bases, the J end by 10 bases, with 23 bases between. Germline CDR1 GTSNPN, CDR2 SVGIG (reference sequence). The CDR3 DNA sequence: TGTGCCTTCGGCGGCTTGGCTGCGAAGGGGTCACCCCTCCACTTT. Amino acid sequence: CAFGGLAAKGSPLHF.

Details on this clone: This CDR3 is also generated by other DNA sequences in the sample. CDR3 residues: CASSLGQGQSYEQYF. In nucleotides, the CDR3 is TGCGCCAGCAGCCTCGGACAGGGTCAATCCTACGAGCAGTACTTC. This chain joins TRBV5-1 and TRBJ2-7, with TRBD1 matching 8 bases. The CDR3 is 15 amino acids. Germline-derived CDR1 and CDR2 are SGHRS and YFSETQ. V was clipped by 4 bases and J by 1 base; unmatched bases: 7.

A single count supports this clone. The CDR3 loop reads CASSRLADFQETQYF. The CDR3, as DNA: TGTGCCAGTAGCAGGCTAGCGGACTTCCAAGAGACCCAGTACTTC. This rearrangement joins TRBV19 to TRBJ2-5, with 7 bases aligning to TRBD2. V was clipped by 6 bases and J by 1 base; unmatched bases: 8. CDR1 is LNHDA, CDR2 SQIVND, per germline (reference sequence). This CDR3 spans 15 amino acids.

A single count supports this clone. The CDR3 reads CASNPTTGRETQYF. The CDR3 DNA reads as TGTGCCAGCAATCCTACTACGGGGAGGGAGACCCAGTACTTC. The rearrangement joins TRBV28 to TRBJ2-5, with D perhaps matching TRBD2 (6 bases). Trimming cost V 7 bases and J 5 bases, with 17 bases left between them. This CDR3 is built from 14 residues. Germline values: CDR1 MDHEN, CDR2 SYDVKM.

The rearrangement joins TRBV10-3 to TRBJ1-2; D might be TRBD1 (6 bases). This CDR3 spans 13 amino acids. In germline, CDR1 is ENHRY, CDR2 SYGVKD. V dropped 7 bases and J dropped 4 bases, with 13 bases sitting between them. The CDR3 loop is CAINEGVTYGYTF. As DNA, the CDR3 is TGTGCCATCAACGAGGGGGTCACCTATGGCTACACCTTC.

The chain recombines TRBV6-1 with TRBJ1-1; D gene uncertain. Trimming took off 6 bases at V and 3 bases at J, with 11 bases between the two ends. The CDR3 covers 13 residues. CDR1 MNHNS and CDR2 SASEGT come from the germline V gene. The CDR3: CASRAGWDTEAFF. As DNA, the CDR3 is TGTGCCAGCAGGGCGGGGTGGGACACTGAAGCTTTCTTT.

V usage is TRBV29-1 and J usage is TRBJ1-2; 8 nucleotides line up with TRBD1. There are 14 residues in the CDR3. V trimming: 4 bases; J trimming: 7 bases; junction bases outside the gene matches: 11. The germline V gene encodes CDR1 SQVTM and CDR2 ANQGSEA. As DNA, the CDR3 is TGCAGCGTTGTCCTCAGGGGGCAACCCTTTGGCTACACCTTC. Residues: CSVVLRGQPFGYTF.

The chain recombines TRBV5-1 with TRBJ2-5; D possibly matches TRBD1 or TRBD2 (5 bases each). V dropped 4 bases and J dropped 3 bases, with 13 bases sitting between them. CDR1 SGHRS and CDR2 YFSETQ come from the germline V gene. This CDR3 has 14 amino acids. The CDR3 DNA reads TGCGCCAGCAGCCGGGGTCAGGGTAAAGAGACCCAGTACTTC. This translates into CASSRGQGKETQYF.

This clone was detected only once. The rearrangement joins TRBV10-3 to TRBJ1-5, with D uncertain. V dropped 3 bases and J dropped 4 bases, with 13 bases sitting between them. The CDR3 spans 15 residues. Looked up from germline, CDR1 is ENHRY and CDR2 is SYGVKD. The CDR3 nucleotides are TGTGCCATCAGTGACTTCGAACAGCCTAATCAGCCCCAGCATTTT. Its translation: CAISDFEQPNQPQHF.

The genes are TRBV7-9 and TRBJ2-1; 7 positions match TRBD1. With V trimmed by 4 bases and J by 9 bases, 15 bases remained unmatched. Germline loops: CDR1 SEHNR, CDR2 FQNEAQ (reference sequence). The length of the CDR3 is 16 residues. The CDR3 loop is CASSSRSKTGAFEQFF. DNA of the CDR3: TGTGCCAGCAGCTCGCGATCTAAAACAGGGGCTTTTGAGCAGTTCTTC.

The chain links TRBV11-2 to TRBJ1-1; D is undetermined. The germline V gene has CDR1 SGHAT and CDR2 FQNNGV. Trimming cost V 1 base and J 1 base, with 4 bases left between them. This CDR3 has 13 amino acids. The CDR3 is CASSLGKNTEAFF. For the CDR3, the DNA is TGTGCCAGCAGCTTAGGGAAGAACACTGAAGCTTTCTTT.

The chain couples TRBV5-1 to TRBJ2-3; possibly TRBD1 for D (6 bases). Germline V gene sequence: CDR1 SGHRS, CDR2 YFSETQ. The V and J ends lost 0 bases and 0 bases respectively, with 20 bases between them. There are 19 residues in the CDR3. Here the CDR3 DNA reads TGCGCCAGCAGCTTGGCCGGAGTATCCGGGACAACAAGCACAGATACGCAGTATTTT. It translates to CASSLAGVSGTTSTDTQYF.

This sequence joins TRBV2 and TRBJ2-1, with TRBD2 matching 10 bases. CDR3 length: 16 amino acids. Trimming took 5 bases from V and 4 from J; bases not matched to a gene: 8. CDR1 SNHLY and CDR2 FYNNEI come from the germline V gene. CDR3 nucleotides: TGTGCCAGCAGTCCTGGACTAGCGGCAAGTTACAATGAGCAGTTCTTC. This gives the protein CASSPGLAASYNEQFF. Looking up the rest from reference TRBV2 and TRBJ2-1 gives the full variable domain: EPEVTQTPSHQVTQMGQEVILRCVPISNHLYFYWYRQILGQKVEFLVSFYNNEISEKSEIFDDQFSVERPDGSNFTLKIRSTKLEDSAMYFCASSPGLAASYNEQFFGPGTRLTVL.

The chain joins TRBV27 to TRBJ2-3; D is ambiguous. Deletions cut 3 bases from V and 2 bases from J, with 9 bases between. Germline lookup yields CDR1 MNHEY and CDR2 SMNVEV (reference sequence). CDR3 length: 14 residues. DNA for the CDR3: TGTGCCAGCAGTTTTATTCGGGCCACAGATACGCAGTATTTT. The encoded protein is CASSFIRATDTQYF.

The chain couples TRBV6-5 to TRBJ2-1, with D possibly TRBD1 on 5 matching bases. The CDR3 covers 14 residues. From germline, CDR1 is MNHEY and CDR2 SVGAGI. Trimming left V 2 bases short and J 6 bases short, with 11 bases between. The chain's CDR3 is CASSYISDSNEQFF. CDR3 DNA sequence: TGTGCCAGCAGTTACATCTCCGACAGCAATGAGCAGTTCTTC.

Here the CDR3 DNA reads TGTGCCAGCAGGATCTCCGGGACATGGGCTACTGAAGCTTTCTTT. Protein: CASRISGTWATEAFF. The chain couples TRBV7-8 to TRBJ1-1, with D possibly being TRBD1 (6 bases). CDR1 and CDR2 from the germline V gene are SGHVS and FQNEAQ. V shed 6 bases and J shed 5 bases, with 19 bases lying between them. The CDR3 runs to 15 residues.

This clone was found once. The chain links TRBV2 to TRBJ1-2; D possibly corresponds to TRBD1 (6 bases). The CDR3 runs 15 residues. In germline, CDR1 is SNHLY, CDR2 FYNNEI. V was pared by 5 bases and J by 5 bases, with 18 bases between. CDR3 DNA: TGTGCCAGCAGTCCACGACAGGTATTGGCTTATGGCTACACCTTC. Protein: CASSPRQVLAYGYTF.

This chain connects TRBV28 to TRBJ2-5; 8 positions agree with TRBD1. V shed 5 bases, J shed 5 bases, and the junction held 7 bases outside the gene matches. The CDR3 is 14 amino acids. Germline V gives CDR1 MDHEN, CDR2 SYDVKM. CDR3 region: CASSGWTGRETQYF. For the CDR3, the DNA is TGTGCCAGCAGTGGGTGGACAGGGAGGGAGACCCAGTACTTC.

The chain employs TRBV28 and TRBJ1-1; D possibly corresponds to TRBD1 (5 bases). Germline V gene data show CDR1 as MDHEN and CDR2 as SYDVKM. The CDR3 extends over 10 amino acids. Trimming removed 7 bases at V and 13 bases at J, with 13 bases between. CDR3 bases: TGTGCCAGCAAGGGCAGGGAGGTTTTCTTT. Translating gives CASKGREVFF.

The rearrangement links TRBV4-2 to TRBJ1-2; no clear D gene. Germline-derived CDR1 and CDR2 are LGHNA and YNFKEQ. The CDR3 is 13 residues long. V was cut by 0 bases and J by 6 bases, with 8 bases left in between. DNA of the CDR3: TGTGCCAGCAGCCAAGATGGAATAGATGGCTACACCTTC. Protein sequence: CASSQDGIDGYTF.

Points on this clone: Relative to the germline gene, one junction end is altered; a read error may explain this. The rearrangement uses TRBV30 and TRBJ1-6, with unresolved D. This CDR3 has 16 amino acids. CDR1 is GTSNPN, CDR2 SVGIG, per germline (reference sequence). The CDR3 reads CAWSGTAISYNSPLRF. CDR3 bases: TGTGCCTGGAGTGGGACCGCGATCTCCTATAATTCACCCCTCCGCTTT. Using reference TRBV30 and TRBJ1-6 for the parts outside the CDR3, the full variable domain is SQTIHQWPATLVQPVGSPLSLECTVEGTSNPNLYWYRQAAGRGLQLLFYSVGIGQISSEVPQNLSASRPQDRQFILSSKKLLLSDSGFYLCAWSGTAISYNSPLRFGNGTRLTVT.

The V gene is TRBV5-6, the J gene TRBJ1-1; maybe TRBD1 (5 bases). V gave up 2 bases and J gave up 0 bases, with 11 bases separating them. The length of the CDR3 is 15 residues. Germline values: CDR1 SGHDT, CDR2 YYEEEE. The CDR3 nucleotides are TGTGCCAGCAGCTTCCCGGACACCTTGAACACTGAAGCTTTCTTT. This codes for CASSFPDTLNTEAFF.

The chain employs TRBV30 and TRBJ1-6; D is unresolved. Between the trimmed V and J ends, which lost 6 bases and 7 bases, there was a span of 16 bases. The CDR3 extends over 14 amino acids. Germline values: CDR1 GTSNPN, CDR2 SVGIG (reference sequence). CDR3 DNA: TGTGCCTGTACGTCAGGATCGGGGAATTCACCCCTCCACTTT. Translating gives CACTSGSGNSPLHF.